This TCR beta chain was recorded in a study of cytomegalovirus exposure and HLA in healthy donors. Study-wide points: In a later analysis, DRB1 alleles had the most associated TCRs; HLA-C alleles the fewest. Associated with cytomegalovirus, according to the listing, were 150 to 200 TCR beta chains. Looking again later, the authors saw that most CMV-associated TCR beta chains seemed HLA-restricted.

Researchers ran the PCR with 60 Vbeta and 13 Jbeta primers. Clones were sequenced by immunoSEQ multiplex PCR, and TCRdb holds only the in-frame ones, with some missing. The data hold around 65,000 clones, with 62% observed a single time. This clone was seen a handful of times. Its antigen is as yet unknown. This CDR3 spans 13 amino acids. The germline CDR1 and CDR2 sequences are GTSNPN and SVGIG (reference sequence). Trimming pared 0 bases from V and 2 bases from J, leaving 7 bases between. This receptor was obtained from a man younger than 45 in good health and CMV-seronegative. Source material: PBMCs. The chain couples TRBV30 to TRBJ2-5; weak D call: TRBD2 (5 bases). CDR3 amino acids: CAWSVDYQETQYF. DNA for the CDR3: TGTGCCTGGAGTGTTGACTATCAAGAGACCCAGTACTTC.